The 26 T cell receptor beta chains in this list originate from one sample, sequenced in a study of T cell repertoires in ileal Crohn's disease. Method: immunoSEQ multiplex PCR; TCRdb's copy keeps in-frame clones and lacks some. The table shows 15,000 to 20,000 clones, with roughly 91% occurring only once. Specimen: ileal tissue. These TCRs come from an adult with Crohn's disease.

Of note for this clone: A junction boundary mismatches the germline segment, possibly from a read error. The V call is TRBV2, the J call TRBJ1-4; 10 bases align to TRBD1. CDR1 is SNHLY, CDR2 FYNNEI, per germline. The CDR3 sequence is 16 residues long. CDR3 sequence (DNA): TGTGCCAGCAGCCCGACAGGGGGCGCAGGATCTGAAAAACTATTTTTT. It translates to CASSPTGGAGSEKLFF.

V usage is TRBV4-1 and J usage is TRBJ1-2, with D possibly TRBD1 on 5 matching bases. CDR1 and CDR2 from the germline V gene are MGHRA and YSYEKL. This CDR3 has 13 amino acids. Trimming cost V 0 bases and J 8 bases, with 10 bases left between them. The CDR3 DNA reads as TGCGCCAGCAGCCAAGATTCGGGGGGGGGCTACACCTTC. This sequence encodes CASSQDSGGGYTF.

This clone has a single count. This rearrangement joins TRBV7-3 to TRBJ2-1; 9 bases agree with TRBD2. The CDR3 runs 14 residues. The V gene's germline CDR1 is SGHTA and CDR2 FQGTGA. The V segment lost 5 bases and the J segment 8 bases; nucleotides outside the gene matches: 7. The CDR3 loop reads CASSEGLAADEQFF. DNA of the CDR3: TGTGCCAGCAGCGAGGGACTAGCTGCGGATGAGCAGTTCTTC.

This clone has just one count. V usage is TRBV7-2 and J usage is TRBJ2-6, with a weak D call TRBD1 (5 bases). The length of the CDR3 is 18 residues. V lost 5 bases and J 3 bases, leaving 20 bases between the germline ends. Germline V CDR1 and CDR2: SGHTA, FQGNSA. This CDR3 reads CASSEWWGLLNGANVLTF. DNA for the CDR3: TGTGCCAGCAGCGAGTGGTGGGGCCTTCTCAATGGGGCCAACGTCCTGACTTTC.

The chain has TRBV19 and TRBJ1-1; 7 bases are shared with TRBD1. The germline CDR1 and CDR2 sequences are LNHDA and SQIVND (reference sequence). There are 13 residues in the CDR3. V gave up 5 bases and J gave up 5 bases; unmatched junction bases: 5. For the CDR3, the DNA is TGTGCCAGTAGTCACAGGGGTGAGACTGAAGCTTTCTTT. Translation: CASSHRGETEAFF.

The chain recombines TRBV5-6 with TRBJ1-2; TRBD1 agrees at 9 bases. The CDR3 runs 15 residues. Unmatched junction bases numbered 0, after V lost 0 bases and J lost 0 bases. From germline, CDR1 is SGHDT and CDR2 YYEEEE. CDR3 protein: CASSLDRGPNYGYTF. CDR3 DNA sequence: TGTGCCAGCAGCTTGGACAGGGGGCCTAACTATGGCTACACCTTC.

CDR3 in amino acids: CASSVGGYGANVLTF. CDR3 DNA: TGTGCCAGCAGCGTTGGGGGGTATGGGGCCAACGTCCTGACTTTC. The chain carries TRBV9 and TRBJ2-6, with D possibly TRBD2 on 6 matching bases. Germline V CDR1 and CDR2: SGDLS, YYNGEE. CDR3 length: 15 residues. Trimming took 2 bases from V and 3 from J, leaving 9 bases between them.

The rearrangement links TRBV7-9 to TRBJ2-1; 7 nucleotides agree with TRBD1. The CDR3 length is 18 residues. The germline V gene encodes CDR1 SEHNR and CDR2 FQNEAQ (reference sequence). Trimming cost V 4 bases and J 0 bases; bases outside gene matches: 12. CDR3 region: CASSSTRTGESSYNEQFF. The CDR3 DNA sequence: TGTGCCAGCAGCTCAACCAGGACAGGTGAGAGCTCCTACAATGAGCAGTTCTTC.

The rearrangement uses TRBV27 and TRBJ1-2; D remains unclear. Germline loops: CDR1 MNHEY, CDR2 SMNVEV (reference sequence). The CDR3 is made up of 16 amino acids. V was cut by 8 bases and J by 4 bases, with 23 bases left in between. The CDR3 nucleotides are TGTGCCAGCGGAGGACCGGACGCGAACAAGCGCTATGGCTACACCTTC. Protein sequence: CASGGPDANKRYGYTF.

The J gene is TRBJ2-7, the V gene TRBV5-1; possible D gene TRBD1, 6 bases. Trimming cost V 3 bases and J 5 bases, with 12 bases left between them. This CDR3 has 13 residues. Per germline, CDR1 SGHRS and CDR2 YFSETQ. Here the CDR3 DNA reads TGCGCCAGCAGCTGGGGGCTTGGAGACGAGCAGTACTTC. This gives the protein CASSWGLGDEQYF. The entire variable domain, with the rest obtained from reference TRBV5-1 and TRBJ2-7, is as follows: KAGVTQTPRYLIKTRGQQVTLSCSPISGHRSVSWYQQTPGQGLQFLFEYFSETQRNKGNFPGRFSGRQFSNSRSEMNVSTLELGDSALYLCASSWGLGDEQYFGPGTRLTVT.

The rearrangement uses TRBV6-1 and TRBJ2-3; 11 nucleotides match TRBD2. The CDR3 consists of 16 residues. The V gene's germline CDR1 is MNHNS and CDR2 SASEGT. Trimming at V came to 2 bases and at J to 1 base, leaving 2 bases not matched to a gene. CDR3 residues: CASSEQTSGGTDTQYF. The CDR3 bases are TGTGCCAGCAGTGAACAGACTAGCGGGGGCACAGATACGCAGTATTTT.

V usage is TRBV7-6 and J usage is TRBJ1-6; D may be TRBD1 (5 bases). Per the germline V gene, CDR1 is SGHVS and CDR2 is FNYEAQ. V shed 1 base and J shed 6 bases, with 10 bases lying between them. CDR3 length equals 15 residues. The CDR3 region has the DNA TGTGCCAGCAGCTTAGGGCAGGGATTTAATTCACCCCTCCACTTT. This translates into CASSLGQGFNSPLHF.

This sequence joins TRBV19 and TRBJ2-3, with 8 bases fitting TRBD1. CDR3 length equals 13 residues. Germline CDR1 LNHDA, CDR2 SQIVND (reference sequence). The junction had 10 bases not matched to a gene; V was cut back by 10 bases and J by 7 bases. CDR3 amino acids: CATSGGAGYTQYF. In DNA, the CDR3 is TGTGCCACTTCAGGGGGCGCGGGATATACGCAGTATTTT.

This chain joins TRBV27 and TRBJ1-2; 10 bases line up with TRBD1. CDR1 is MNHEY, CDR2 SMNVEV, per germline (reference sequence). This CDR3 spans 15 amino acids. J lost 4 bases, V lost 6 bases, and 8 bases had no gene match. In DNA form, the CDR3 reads TGTGCCAGCAGCCCCGGACAGGGGGAGGTCTATGGCTACACCTTC. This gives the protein CASSPGQGEVYGYTF.

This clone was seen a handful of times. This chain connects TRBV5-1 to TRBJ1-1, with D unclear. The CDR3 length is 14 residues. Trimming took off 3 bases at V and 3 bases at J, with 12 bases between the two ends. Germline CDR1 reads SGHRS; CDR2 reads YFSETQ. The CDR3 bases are TGCGCCAGCAGCTCGGCCGGCGGTTACACTGAAGCTTTCTTT. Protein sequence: CASSSAGGYTEAFF.

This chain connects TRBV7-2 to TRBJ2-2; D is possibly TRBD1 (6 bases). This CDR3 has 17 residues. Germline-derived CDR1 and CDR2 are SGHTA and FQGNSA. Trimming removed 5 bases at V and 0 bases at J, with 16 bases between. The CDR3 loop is CASSPRGGNSNTGELFF. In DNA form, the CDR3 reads TGTGCCAGCAGCCCTAGAGGGGGAAATTCGAACACCGGGGAGCTGTTTTTT.

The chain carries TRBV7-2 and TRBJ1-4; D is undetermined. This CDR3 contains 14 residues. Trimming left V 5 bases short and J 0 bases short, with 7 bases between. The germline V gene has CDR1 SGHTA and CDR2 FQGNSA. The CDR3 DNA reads TGTGCCAGCAGCGACTCCTCAACTAATGAAAAACTGTTTTTT. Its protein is CASSDSSTNEKLFF.

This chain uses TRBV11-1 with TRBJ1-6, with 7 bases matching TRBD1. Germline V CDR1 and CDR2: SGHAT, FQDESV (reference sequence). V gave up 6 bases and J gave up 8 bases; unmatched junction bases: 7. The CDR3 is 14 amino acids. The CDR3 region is CASSQGVPDSPLHF. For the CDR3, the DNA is TGTGCCAGCAGTCAGGGGGTGCCGGATTCACCCCTCCACTTT.

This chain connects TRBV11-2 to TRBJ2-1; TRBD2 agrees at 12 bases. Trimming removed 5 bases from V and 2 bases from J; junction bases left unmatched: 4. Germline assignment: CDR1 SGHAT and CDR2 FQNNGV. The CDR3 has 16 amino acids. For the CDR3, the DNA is TGTGCCAGCAGCCTTAGGACTAGCGGGGCCTACAATGAGCAGTTCTTC. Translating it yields CASSLRTSGAYNEQFF.

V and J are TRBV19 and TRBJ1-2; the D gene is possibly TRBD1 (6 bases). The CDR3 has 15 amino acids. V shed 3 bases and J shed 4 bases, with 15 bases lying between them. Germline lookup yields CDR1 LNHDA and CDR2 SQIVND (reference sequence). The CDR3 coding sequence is TGTGCCAGTAGTATTGAACAGGGACCCAGCTATGGCTACACCTTC. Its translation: CASSIEQGPSYGYTF.

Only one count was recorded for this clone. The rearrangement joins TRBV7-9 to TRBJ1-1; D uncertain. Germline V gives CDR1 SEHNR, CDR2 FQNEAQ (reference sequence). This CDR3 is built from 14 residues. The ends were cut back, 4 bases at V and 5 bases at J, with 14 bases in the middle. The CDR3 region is CASSWGGRGTEAFF. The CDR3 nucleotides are TGTGCCAGCAGCTGGGGAGGCCGAGGGACTGAAGCTTTCTTT.

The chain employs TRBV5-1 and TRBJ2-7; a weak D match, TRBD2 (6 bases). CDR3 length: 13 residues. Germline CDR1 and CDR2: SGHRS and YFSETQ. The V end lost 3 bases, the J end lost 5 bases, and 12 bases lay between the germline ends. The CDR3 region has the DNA TGCGCCAGCAGCTGGGAGGACAACAACGAGCAGTACTTC. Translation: CASSWEDNNEQYF.

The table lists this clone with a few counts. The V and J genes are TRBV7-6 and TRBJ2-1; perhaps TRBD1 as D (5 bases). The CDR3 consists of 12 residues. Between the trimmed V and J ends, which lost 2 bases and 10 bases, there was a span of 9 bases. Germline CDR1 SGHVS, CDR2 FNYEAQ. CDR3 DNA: TGTGCCAGCAGCTTAATAAGGACAGAGCAGTTCTTC. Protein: CASSLIRTEQFF. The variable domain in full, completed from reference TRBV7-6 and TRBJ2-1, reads GAGVSQSPRYKVTKRGQDVALRCDPISGHVSLYWYRQALGQGPEFLTYFNYEAQQDKSGLPNDRFSAERPEGSISTLTIQRTEQRDSAMYRCASSLIRTEQFFGPGTRLTVL.

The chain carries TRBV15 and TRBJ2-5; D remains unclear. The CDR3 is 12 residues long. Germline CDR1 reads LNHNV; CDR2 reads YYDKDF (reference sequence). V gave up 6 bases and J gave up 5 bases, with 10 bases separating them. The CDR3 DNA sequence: TGTGCCACCAGTGGTCGGGTGGAGACCCAGTACTTC. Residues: CATSGRVETQYF.

CDR3 DNA sequence: TGCGCCAGCAAACCCCGGGACATCAGCTCTGGAAACACCATATATTTT. It specifies CASKPRDISSGNTIYF. The chain recombines TRBV10-1 with TRBJ1-3; TRBD1 is a possible D gene (6 bases). CDR1 is WNHNN, CDR2 SYGVQD, per germline (reference sequence). The CDR3 contains 16 residues. V was clipped by 7 bases and J by 0 bases, with 16 bases between them.

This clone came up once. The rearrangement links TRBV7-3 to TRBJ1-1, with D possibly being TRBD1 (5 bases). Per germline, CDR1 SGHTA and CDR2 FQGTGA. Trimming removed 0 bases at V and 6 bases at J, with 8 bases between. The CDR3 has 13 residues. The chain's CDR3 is CASSLTWGAEAFF. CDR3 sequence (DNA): TGTGCCAGCAGCTTAACGTGGGGGGCTGAAGCTTTCTTT.